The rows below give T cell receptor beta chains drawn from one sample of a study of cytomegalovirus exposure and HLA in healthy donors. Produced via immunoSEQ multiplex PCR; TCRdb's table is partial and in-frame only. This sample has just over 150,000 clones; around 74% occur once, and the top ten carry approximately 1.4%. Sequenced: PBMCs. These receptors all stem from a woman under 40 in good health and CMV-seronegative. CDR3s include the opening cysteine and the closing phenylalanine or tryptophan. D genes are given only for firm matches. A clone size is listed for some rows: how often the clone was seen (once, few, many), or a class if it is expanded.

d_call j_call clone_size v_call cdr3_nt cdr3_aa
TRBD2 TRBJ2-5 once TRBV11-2 TGTGCCAGCAGCTTAGACCTAGCGGGGGGGCAAGAGACCCAGTACTTC CASSLDLAGGQETQYF
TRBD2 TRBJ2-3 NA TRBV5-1 TGCGCCAGCAGCTTGGGGGGACTAGGACTATCAGATACGCAGTATTTT CASSLGGLGLSDTQYF
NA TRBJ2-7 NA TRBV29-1 TGCAGCGTTGTTCAGGGCTACGAGCAGTACTTC CSVVQGYEQYF
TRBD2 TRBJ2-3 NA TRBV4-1 TGCGCCAGCAGGTTAGGGGCTAGCGGGCGTTTCACAGATACGCAGTATTTT CASRLGASGRFTDTQYF
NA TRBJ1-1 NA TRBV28 TGTGCCAGCAGTTCACCCGGGGGACTCTTGAACACTGAAGCTTTCTTT CASSSPGGLLNTEAFF
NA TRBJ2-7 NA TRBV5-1 TGCGCCAGCCACCCGGGGACAAACTACGAGCAGTACTTC CASHPGTNYEQYF
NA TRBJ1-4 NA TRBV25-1 TGTGCCAGCAGTGAATACACAGGGTCAAAACTGTTTTTT CASSEYTGSKLFF
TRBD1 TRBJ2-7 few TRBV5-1 TGCGCCAGCAGCTTGGCCGGCGGGACAGGGGCCTACGAGCAGTACTTC CASSLAGGTGAYEQYF
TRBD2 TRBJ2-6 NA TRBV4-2 TGTGCCAGCAGCCTCCCACAGGGCGGGGGGTCCTCTGGGGCCAACGTCCTGACTTTC CASSLPQGGGSSGANVLTF
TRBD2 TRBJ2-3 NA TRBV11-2 TGTGCCAGCAGCTCGTCTAGCGGGGGGGCGCGAGATACGCAGTATTTT CASSSSSGGARDTQYF
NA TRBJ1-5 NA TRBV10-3 TGTGCCATCAGTGAGTCATGGCGGGCAGGAGTCAATCAGCCCCAGCATTTT CAISESWRAGVNQPQHF
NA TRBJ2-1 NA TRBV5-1 TGCGCCAGCAGCTTTCGGGGCGGAGGGAATGAGCAGTTCTTC CASSFRGGGNEQFF
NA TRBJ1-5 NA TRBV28 TGTGCCAGCAGGGTGAGGGAAAGTTATCAGCCCCAGCATTTT CASRVRESYQPQHF
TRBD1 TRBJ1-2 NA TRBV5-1 TGCGCCAGCAGCGATAGACAGGGCCCGGGCTACACCTTC CASSDRQGPGYTF
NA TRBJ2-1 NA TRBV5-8 TGTGCCAGCAGCCTAGACCTCTACAATGAGCAGTTCTTC CASSLDLYNEQFF
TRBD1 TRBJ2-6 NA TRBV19 TGTGCCAGTAGTATGGGATGGACAGGGTCAGGTGGGGCCAACGTCCTGACTTTC CASSMGWTGSGGANVLTF
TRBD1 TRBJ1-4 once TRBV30 TGTGCCTGGAGCGGGACAGTTAATGAAAAACTGTTTTTT CAWSGTVNEKLFF
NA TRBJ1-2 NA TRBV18 TGTGCCAGCTCACCGGAACAGCTGTCTAACTATGGCTACACCTTC CASSPEQLSNYGYTF
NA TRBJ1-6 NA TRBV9 TGTGCCAGCAGCGTAGGGGCAGGGTATAATTCACCCCTCCACTTT CASSVGAGYNSPLHF
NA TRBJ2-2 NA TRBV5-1 TGCGCCAGCAGGGAGGGTTCCACAACCGGGGAGCTGTTTTTT CASREGSTTGELFF
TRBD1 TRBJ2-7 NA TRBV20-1 TGCAGTGCCTGGACAGGCGGAAAGCAGTACTTC CSAWTGGKQYF
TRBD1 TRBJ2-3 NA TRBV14 TGTGCCAGCAGCCCACCGGGACAGACTTTCACAGATACGCAGTATTTT CASSPPGQTFTDTQYF
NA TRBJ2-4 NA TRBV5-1 TGCGCCAGCAGCCCAGGGGTAGTGGGAAACAGTCAGTACTTC CASSPGVVGNSQYF
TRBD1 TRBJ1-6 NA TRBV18 TGTGCCAGCTCACCCCGGGACAGGGATAATTCACCCCTCCACTTT CASSPRDRDNSPLHF
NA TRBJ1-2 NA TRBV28 TGTGCCAGCAGTTTATCAGCGAGCGGCTACACCTTC CASSLSASGYTF
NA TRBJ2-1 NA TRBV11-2 TGTGCCAGCAGCTTGGTTACCCGAGGTTACAATGAGCAGTTCTTC CASSLVTRGYNEQFF
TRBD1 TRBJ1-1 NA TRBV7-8 TGTGCCAGCAGTACAACCGGCAGGGGGGCTTTCTTT CASSTTGRGAFF
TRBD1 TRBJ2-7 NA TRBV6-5 TGTGCCAGCAGTTACCGCCTGACAGGGTCGGGCGAGCAGTACTTC CASSYRLTGSGEQYF
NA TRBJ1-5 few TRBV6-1 TGTGCCAGCAGTGAGGGCCCCCTCCCCCAGCATTTT CASSEGPLPQHF
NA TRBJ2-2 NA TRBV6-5 TGTGCCAGCAGTCGGGGGTCCGGGGAGCTGTTTTTT CASSRGSGELFF
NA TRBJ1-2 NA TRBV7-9 TGTGCCAGCAGCTTAGCGGACAGTAGGGAGGGCGGCTACACCTTC CASSLADSREGGYTF
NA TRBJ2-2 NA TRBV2 TGTGCCAGCAGTGGGGGCGCGATAGCTCCCGGGGAGCTGTTTTTT CASSGGAIAPGELFF
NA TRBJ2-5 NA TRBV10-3 TGTGCCACCCGCGACCCTAACGGGGAGACCCAGTACTTC CATRDPNGETQYF
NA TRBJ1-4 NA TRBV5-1 TGCGCCAGCAGCTTCCCCCTTTCCTGTCCGAATGAAAAACTGTTTTTT CASSFPLSCPNEKLFF
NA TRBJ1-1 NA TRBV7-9 TGTGCCAGCAGCTTGGATTTACAGACTGAAGCTTTCTTT CASSLDLQTEAFF
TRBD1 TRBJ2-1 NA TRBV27 TGTGCCAGCAGTTTGCAGGCAGGGGGTGAGCAGTTCTTC CASSLQAGGEQFF
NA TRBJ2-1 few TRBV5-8 TGTGCCAGCAGCTTTCGGGGGGCCTCCTACAATGAGCAGTTCTTC CASSFRGASYNEQFF
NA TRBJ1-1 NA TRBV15 TGTGCCACCAGCAGAGATCCCCAGGGGAACACTGAAGCTTTCTTT CATSRDPQGNTEAFF
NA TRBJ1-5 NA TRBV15 TGTGCCACCAGCAGAGATCTAGGAGGGGCGGTCCAGCCCCAGCATTTT CATSRDLGGAVQPQHF
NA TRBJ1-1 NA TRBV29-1 TGCAGCGCCAGACGGGTGAACACTGAAGCTTTCTTT CSARRVNTEAFF
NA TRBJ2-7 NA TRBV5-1 TGCGCCAGCAGCTTGGACAGGGTGGGGGAGCAGTACTTC CASSLDRVGEQYF
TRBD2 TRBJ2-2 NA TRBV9 TGTGCCAGCAGCGTAGGACTAGCGGGGGGCAAGAACACCGGGGAGCTGTTTTTT CASSVGLAGGKNTGELFF
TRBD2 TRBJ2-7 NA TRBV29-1 TGCAGCGTTGAACTAGCGGGGTCTGACGAGCAGTACTTC CSVELAGSDEQYF
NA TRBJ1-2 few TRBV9 TGTGCCAGCCAGAATTCCGGGACTGATGGCTACACCTTC CASQNSGTDGYTF
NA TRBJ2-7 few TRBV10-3 TGTGCCGCTACACAGGGCGACGAGCAGTACTTC CAATQGDEQYF
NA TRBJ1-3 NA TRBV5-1 TGCGCCAGCAGCTTGGCTTGGACACCTGGAAACACCATATATTTT CASSLAWTPGNTIYF
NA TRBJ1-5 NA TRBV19 TGTGCCAGTAGGCCAGGGTGGGGTCAGCCCCAGCATTTT CASRPGWGQPQHF
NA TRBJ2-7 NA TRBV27 TGTGCCAGCAGTTTAAAGACAACTCCTACCTACGAGCAGTACTTC CASSLKTTPTYEQYF
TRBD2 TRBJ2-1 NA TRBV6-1 TGTGCCAGCAGTGAAGGACTAGCGGGGGGGCCCAAGCAGTTCTTC CASSEGLAGGPKQFF
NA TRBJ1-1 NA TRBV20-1 TGCAGTGCTAGCAGATACACTGAAGCTTTCTTT CSASRYTEAFF
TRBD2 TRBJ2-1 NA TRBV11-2 TGTGCCAGCAGCAGGGGACTAGTCGACAATGAGCAGTTCTTC CASSRGLVDNEQFF
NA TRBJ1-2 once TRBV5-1 TGCGCCAGCAGCTTGGTTTACGGGGGAAACTATGGCTACACCTTC CASSLVYGGNYGYTF
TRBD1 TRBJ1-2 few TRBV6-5 TGTGCCAGCAGTAACCCAGGACAGGGGGATGGCTACACCTTC CASSNPGQGDGYTF
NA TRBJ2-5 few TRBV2 TGTGCCAGCAGTGCCCGGGAGACCCAGTACTTC CASSARETQYF
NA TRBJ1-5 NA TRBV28 TGTGCCAGCAGACCTATAAATCAGCCCCAGCATTTT CASRPINQPQHF
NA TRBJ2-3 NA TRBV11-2 TGTGCCAGCAGCTTAAGGCTAGACGCTAGCACAGATACGCAGTATTTT CASSLRLDASTDTQYF
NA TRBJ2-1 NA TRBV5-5 TGTGCCAGCAGCTCGTCGACCTCGGGGAATGAGCAGTTCTTC CASSSSTSGNEQFF